This T cell receptor (beta chain) comes out of a study of PD-1 blockade in classical Hodgkin lymphoma. There was relapse after autologous stem cell transplantation in every patient, and there was variation in brentuximab vedotin exposure. CDR3 length equals 15 residues. Germline values: CDR1 MNHEY, CDR2 SMNVEV (reference sequence). J lost 3 bases, V lost 5 bases, and 10 bases had no gene match. Produced via immunoSEQ multiplex PCR; TCRdb's table is partial and in-frame only. The sample lists 55,000 to 75,000 clones, 85% to 95% seen once, with about 7.8% in the top ten. Details on this clone: Its antigen is unknown.

Study conclusions and caveats: Excluded were patients who started nivolumab under 1 year after ASCT, a group that had lower diversity. Possibly reflecting disease activity or prior therapy, repertoire differences have causes that remain undefined. Baseline diversity resembling that of newly diagnosed patients was seen in complete responders.

The chain has TRBV27 and TRBJ2-7; TRBD1 matches 7 bases. The source is a human donor with classical Hodgkin lymphoma. Sequenced here: peripheral blood mononuclear cells (PBMCs), sampled at baseline. The CDR3 here is CASSPLPDRDYEQYF. CDR3 sequence (DNA): TGTGCCAGCAGTCCCTTACCCGACAGGGACTACGAGCAGTACTTC.